A selection of T cell receptor beta chains follows, all from one sample in a study of technical replicates of blood from several donors. Clones were read by immunoSEQ multiplex PCR, and TCRdb kept only the in-frame ones, dropping some. Of 81,000 or so clones in the sample, approximately 96% are singletons; the top ten hold around 0.2%. The source material was T cells isolated from PBMCs. The receptor set was obtained from a human donor in good health. Each CDR3 is given with its conserved first and last residue. The D gene is left open where the match is weak. Size is omitted from some rows. Given values are once, few, many or a class for expanded clones.

V gene: TRBV7-9; clone size: NA; D gene: TRBD2; J gene: TRBJ2-1; CDR3 DNA: TGTGCCAGCAGCTTAGGGGGGGGACTAGCGGGCAATGAGCAGTTCTTC; CDR3 protein: CASSLGGGLAGNEQFF
V gene: TRBV7-6; clone size: NA; D gene: TRBD2; J gene: TRBJ2-5; CDR3 DNA: TGTGCCAGCAGCTTAGGGAGCGGGAAGGGTGAGGTCCCAGAGACCCAGTACTTC; CDR3 protein: CASSLGSGKGEVPETQYF
V gene: TRBV10-2; clone size: NA; D gene: NA; J gene: TRBJ2-7; CDR3 DNA: TGCGCCAGCAGTGAGAGGCCACTACTGGGACTGCACTCCTACGAGCAGTACTTC; CDR3 protein: CASSERPLLGLHSYEQYF
V gene: TRBV2; clone size: NA; D gene: TRBD2; J gene: TRBJ2-1; CDR3 DNA: TGTGCCAGCAGTTTCCTAGCGGGAGTCCCAAGTGAGCAGTTCTTC; CDR3 protein: CASSFLAGVPSEQFF
V gene: TRBV29-1; clone size: NA; D gene: NA; J gene: TRBJ1-1; CDR3 DNA: TGCAGCATCTACGGGTGGGACACTGAAGCTTTCTTT; CDR3 protein: CSIYGWDTEAFF
V gene: TRBV15; clone size: once; D gene: TRBD1; J gene: TRBJ2-3; CDR3 DNA: TGTGCCACCCGTCAGGGGGCTTTTGTAGATACGCAGTATTTT; CDR3 protein: CATRQGAFVDTQYF
V gene: TRBV5-1; clone size: NA; D gene: NA; J gene: TRBJ2-7; CDR3 DNA: TGCGCCAGCAGCACGTGGGGGGACAGCTCCTACGAGCAGTACTTC; CDR3 protein: CASSTWGDSSYEQYF
V gene: TRBV29-1; clone size: NA; D gene: NA; J gene: TRBJ2-2; CDR3 DNA: TGCAGCGTTTACAGCACCGGGGAGCTGTTTTTT; CDR3 protein: CSVYSTGELFF
V gene: TRBV2; clone size: NA; D gene: NA; J gene: TRBJ2-7; CDR3 DNA: TGTGCCAGCAGTGAAGCTGAGGGAATCCACGAGCAGTACTTC; CDR3 protein: CASSEAEGIHEQYF
V gene: TRBV10-3; clone size: few; D gene: TRBD1; J gene: TRBJ1-1; CDR3 DNA: TGTGCCATCACTCCGACAGGGCCTAACACTGAAGCTTTCTTT; CDR3 protein: CAITPTGPNTEAFF
V gene: TRBV6-1; clone size: once; D gene: NA; J gene: TRBJ2-3; CDR3 DNA: TGTGCCAGCAGTATCGGGAAGGATACGCAGTATTTT; CDR3 protein: CASSIGKDTQYF
V gene: TRBV27; clone size: NA; D gene: NA; J gene: TRBJ1-1; CDR3 DNA: TGTGCCAGCAGTTTTGGGGGGGCGGAAACTGAAGCTTTCTTT; CDR3 protein: CASSFGGAETEAFF
V gene: TRBV4-1; clone size: NA; D gene: TRBD2; J gene: TRBJ2-7; CDR3 DNA: TGCGCCAGCAGCCAAGGAGGGACTAGCGGGTACGAGCAGTACTTC; CDR3 protein: CASSQGGTSGYEQYF
V gene: TRBV14; clone size: NA; D gene: NA; J gene: TRBJ2-5; CDR3 DNA: TGTGCCAGCAGCCACGATTCAGGGGTTCGGACCCAGTACTTC; CDR3 protein: CASSHDSGVRTQYF
V gene: TRBV11-2; clone size: NA; D gene: NA; J gene: TRBJ1-2; CDR3 DNA: TGTGCCAGCAGCTTAGAGTCTAATCCAGGCTATGGCTACACCTTC; CDR3 protein: CASSLESNPGYGYTF